Presented here are 2 T cell receptor beta chains from one specimen sequenced in a study of blood T cell repertoires in COVID-19. The repertoire was sequenced with immunoSEQ multiplex PCR; TCRdb's copy has only in-frame clones and lacks some. The sample yields some 74,000 clones, 65% to 85% seen once. Sequenced input: peripheral blood. The receptors stem from a woman between 45 and 65 years old with acute or convalescent COVID-19.

This clone was counted only a few times. V is TRBV28 and J is TRBJ2-5; 13 bases match TRBD2. The CDR3 totals 16 residues. V dropped 7 bases and J dropped 1; count of bases not matched to a gene: 6. Germline values: CDR1 MDHEN, CDR2 SYDVKM. The CDR3 here is CASTQTSGRLQETQYF. In DNA form, the CDR3 reads TGTGCCAGCACCCAGACTAGCGGGAGGCTCCAAGAGACCCAGTACTTC.

The rearrangement uses TRBV19 and TRBJ1-2; D unresolved. There are 17 residues in the CDR3. The V end was cut by 4 bases, the J end by 5 bases, with 23 bases between. Germline V CDR1 and CDR2: LNHDA, SQIVND (reference sequence). Here the CDR3 reads CASSSTWRVSKEYGYTF. The CDR3 region has the DNA TGTGCCAGTAGTAGCACCTGGAGAGTTTCCAAGGAGTATGGCTACACCTTC.